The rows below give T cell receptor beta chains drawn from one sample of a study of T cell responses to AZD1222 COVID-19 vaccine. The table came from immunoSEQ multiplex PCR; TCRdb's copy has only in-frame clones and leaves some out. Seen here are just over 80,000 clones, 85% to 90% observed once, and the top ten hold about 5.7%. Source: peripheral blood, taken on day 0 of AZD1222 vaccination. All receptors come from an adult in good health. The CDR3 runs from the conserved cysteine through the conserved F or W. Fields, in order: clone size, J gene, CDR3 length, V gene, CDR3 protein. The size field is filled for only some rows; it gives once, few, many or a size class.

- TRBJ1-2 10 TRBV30 CAWGGYGYTF
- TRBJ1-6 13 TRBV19 CVRRVNDNSPLHF
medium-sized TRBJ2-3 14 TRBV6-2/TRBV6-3 CASSSGGSTDTQYF
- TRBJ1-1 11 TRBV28 CASSLGEKAFF
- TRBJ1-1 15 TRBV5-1 CASSLAGVTGTEAFF
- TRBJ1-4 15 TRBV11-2 CASSSWTGAGEKLFF
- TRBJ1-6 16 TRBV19 CATRTAASSYNSPLHF
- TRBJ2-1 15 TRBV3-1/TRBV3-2 CASSLKMGRGSEQFF
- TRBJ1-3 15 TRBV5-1 CASSLAGQGRNTIYF
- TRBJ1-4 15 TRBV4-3 CASSQGQGQYEKLFF
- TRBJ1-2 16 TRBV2 CASSGQVAGDNYGYTF
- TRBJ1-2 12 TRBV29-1 CSVGTNNYGYTF